This TCR beta chain was identified during a study of pediatric ulcerative colitis. Looked up from germline, CDR1 is KGHSH and CDR2 is LQKENI. The CDR3 has 13 amino acids. The V gene lost 1 base and the J gene lost 5 bases, with 5 bases spanning the gap. This clone was seen a single time. Antigen unknown. Some clones are missing from TCRdb's copy, which holds only in-frame ones; the method was immunoSEQ multiplex PCR. The data show about 64,000 clones, about 80% seen once. General study findings and limits: Blood-rectal clonal overlap within each person was significantly higher in ulcerative colitis patients than controls.

This chain links TRBV18 with TRBJ2-2; D unresolved. The sequencing input was blood. The receptor comes from a boy aged 10-17 years with moderate ulcerative colitis. The CDR3 coding sequence is TGTGCCAGCTCACCACGGGATACCGGGGAGCTGTTTTTT. This translates into CASSPRDTGELFF.